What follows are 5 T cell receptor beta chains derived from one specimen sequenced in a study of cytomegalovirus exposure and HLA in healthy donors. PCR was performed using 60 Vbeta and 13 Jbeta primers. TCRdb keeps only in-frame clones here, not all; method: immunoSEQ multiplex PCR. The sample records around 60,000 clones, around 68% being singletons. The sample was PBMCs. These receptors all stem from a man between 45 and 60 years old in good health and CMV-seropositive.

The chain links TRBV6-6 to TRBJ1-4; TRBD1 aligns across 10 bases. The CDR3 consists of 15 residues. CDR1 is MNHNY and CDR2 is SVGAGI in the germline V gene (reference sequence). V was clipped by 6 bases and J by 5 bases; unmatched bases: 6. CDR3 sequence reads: CASRHPGQGNEKLFF. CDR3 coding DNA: TGTGCCAGCAGACACCCGGGACAGGGGAATGAAAAACTGTTTTTT.

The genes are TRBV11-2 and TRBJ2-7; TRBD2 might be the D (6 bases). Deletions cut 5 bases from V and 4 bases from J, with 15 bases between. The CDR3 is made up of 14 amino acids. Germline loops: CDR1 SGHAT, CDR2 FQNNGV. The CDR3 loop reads CASSPGAGGYEQYF. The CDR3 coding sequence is TGTGCCAGCAGCCCTGGGGCAGGAGGGTACGAGCAGTACTTC. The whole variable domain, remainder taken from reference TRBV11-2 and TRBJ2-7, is EAGVAQSPRYKIIEKRQSVAFWCNPISGHATLYWYQQILGQGPKLLIQFQNNGVVDDSQLPKDRFSAERLKGVDSTLKIQPAKLEDSAVYLCASSPGAGGYEQYFGPGTRLTVT.

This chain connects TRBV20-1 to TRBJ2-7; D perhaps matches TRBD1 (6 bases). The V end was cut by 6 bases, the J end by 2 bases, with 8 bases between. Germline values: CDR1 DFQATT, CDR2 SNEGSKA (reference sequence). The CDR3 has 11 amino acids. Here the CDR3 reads CSARGAYEQYF. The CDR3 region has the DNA TGCAGTGCCAGGGGAGCCTACGAGCAGTACTTC.

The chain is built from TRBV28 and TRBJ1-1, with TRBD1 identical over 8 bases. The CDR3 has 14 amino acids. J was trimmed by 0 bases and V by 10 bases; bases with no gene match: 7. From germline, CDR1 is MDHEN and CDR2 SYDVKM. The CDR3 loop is CATKRTGMNTEAFF. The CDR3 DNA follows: TGTGCCACCAAACGGACAGGGATGAACACTGAAGCTTTCTTT.

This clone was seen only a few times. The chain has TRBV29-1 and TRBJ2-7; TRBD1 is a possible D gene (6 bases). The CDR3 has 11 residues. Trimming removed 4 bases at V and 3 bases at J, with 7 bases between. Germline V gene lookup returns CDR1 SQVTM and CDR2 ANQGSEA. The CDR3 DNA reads TGCAGCGTTGGGACAGTCTACGAGCAGTACTTC. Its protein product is CSVGTVYEQYF.